The 8 T cell receptor beta chains given below trace back to one sample, sequenced in a study of monozygotic twins with inflammatory bowel disease. Reprocessing the 5' RACE reads, TCRdb reports a single entry for every CDR3 protein and omits DNA. The repertoire table contains approximately 160,000 distinct CDR3 sequences. Sequencing used blood. Receptors originate from a human donor with ulcerative colitis or Crohn's disease, or a healthy co-twin of an affected twin (not recorded which).

The J gene is TRBJ2-1, the V gene TRBV20-1; as DNA is missing, the TRBD1 call by TCRdb cannot be tested. The germline CDR1 and CDR2 sequences are DFQATT and SNEGSKA (reference sequence). The CDR3 is made up of 15 amino acids. The CDR3 sequence: CSARDLDRATNEQFF.

The gene calls are TRBV20-1 and TRBJ1-1. The CDR3 is 14 amino acids. Per germline, CDR1 DFQATT and CDR2 SNEGSKA (reference sequence). CDR3 amino acids: CSARDHLRNTEAFF.

V and J are TRBV7-2 and TRBJ2-6. Germline V lookup: CDR1 SGHTA, CDR2 FQGNSA. This CDR3 is 12 amino acids long. CDR3: CASSSVANVLTF.

CDR3 protein: CASAKQGYGYTF. The rearrangement links TRBV28 to TRBJ1-2; TCRdb calls TRBD1, which cannot be checked without DNA. The CDR3 is 12 amino acids. The germline V gene encodes CDR1 MDHEN and CDR2 SYDVKM.

The V and J genes are TRBV24-1 and TRBJ2-1; as DNA is missing, the TRBD1 call by TCRdb cannot be tested. The CDR3 contains 11 residues. CDR1 and CDR2 (germline): KGHDR, SFDVKD. Here the CDR3 reads CAISRNNEQFF.

The V call is TRBV7-9, the J call TRBJ2-2; the D call from TCRdb, TRBD1, cannot be confirmed without DNA. In germline, CDR1 is SEHNR, CDR2 FQNEAQ (reference sequence). This CDR3 comprises 15 residues. CDR3 sequence reads: CASTYGGPDTGELFF.

Here the CDR3 reads CASSGTGTYEQYF. The chain employs TRBV18 and TRBJ2-7; TCRdb picks TRBD1, but there is no DNA to check that call. CDR3 length: 13 residues. Germline V gives CDR1 KGHSH, CDR2 LQKENI.

The CDR3 reads CASSLTKNTEAFF. V gene TRBV5-1 combines with J gene TRBJ1-1. This CDR3 is 13 amino acids long. Germline CDR1 is SGHRS and CDR2 is YFSETQ.